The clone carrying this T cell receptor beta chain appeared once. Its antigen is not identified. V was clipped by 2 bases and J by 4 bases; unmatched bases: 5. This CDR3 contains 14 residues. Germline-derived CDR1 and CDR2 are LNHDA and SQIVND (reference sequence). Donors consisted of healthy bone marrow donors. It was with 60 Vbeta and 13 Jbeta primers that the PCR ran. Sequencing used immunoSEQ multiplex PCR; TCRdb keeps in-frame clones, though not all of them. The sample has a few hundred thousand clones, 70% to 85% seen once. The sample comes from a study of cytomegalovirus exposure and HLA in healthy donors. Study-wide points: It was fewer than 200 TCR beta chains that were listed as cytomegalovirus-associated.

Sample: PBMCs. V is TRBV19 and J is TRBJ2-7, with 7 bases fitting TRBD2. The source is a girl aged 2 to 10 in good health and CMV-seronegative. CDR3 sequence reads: CASSISLADYEQYF. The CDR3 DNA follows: TGTGCCAGTAGTATAAGCCTAGCGGATTACGAGCAGTACTTC.